These 4 T cell receptor beta chains were all obtained from the same sample, sequenced in a study of T-cell memory formation after mild COVID-19. A single record per CDR3 protein comes from TCRdb applying MiXCR to the 5' RACE reads. The repertoire includes more than 200,000 distinct CDR3 sequences, about a sixth of them detected once, and approximately 3.4% sits in the top ten. The sample was PBMCs or a T cell subset sorted from them (not recorded which). The receptors derive from a man aged 18 to 35 who had mild COVID-19 (a few samples of this study predate the infection). Cell type and time point are not known.

This clonotype was counted a few times. The chain employs TRBV7-3 and TRBJ2-3; 9 bases map to TRBD1. CDR1 and CDR2 (germline): SGHTA, FQGTGA. V gave up 2 bases and J gave up 2 bases; unmatched junction bases: 2. This CDR3 comprises 15 residues. CDR3 residues: CASSLGTGLTDTQYF. CDR3 in DNA: TGTGCCAGCAGCTTAGGGACAGGGCTCACAGATACGCAGTATTTT.

The chain employs TRBV25-1 and TRBJ2-7, with D perhaps TRBD2 (5 bases). CDR1 is MGHDK and CDR2 is SYGVNS in the germline V gene. The V end was cut by 2 bases, the J end by 6 bases, with 17 bases between. The CDR3 contains 15 residues. The CDR3 DNA is TGTGCCAGCAGTGAAGCCGGCGGGCCCACGCGCGAGCAGTACTTC. Encoded protein: CASSEAGGPTREQYF.

This chain connects TRBV20-1 to TRBJ2-7; weak D call: TRBD2 (5 bases). V lost 3 bases and J lost 1, with 22 bases in between. The CDR3 spans 17 residues. Germline V gene sequence: CDR1 DFQATT, CDR2 SNEGSKA (reference sequence). The CDR3 DNA is TGCAGTGCTAGTGGTAGAACTAGTCGGTCAGGATCCTACGAGCAGTACGTC. Translating gives CSASGRTSRSGSYEQYV.

The chain uses TRBV11-3 and TRBJ2-1; 12 nucleotides align to TRBD1. The length of the CDR3 is 14 residues. V lost 4 bases to trimming and J lost 10 bases; unmatched junction nucleotides: 5. Germline CDR1 SGHNT, CDR2 YENEEA. The CDR3 region is CASSSGQGAGEQFF. CDR3 sequence (DNA): TGTGCCAGCAGCTCGGGACAGGGGGCAGGAGAGCAGTTCTTC.